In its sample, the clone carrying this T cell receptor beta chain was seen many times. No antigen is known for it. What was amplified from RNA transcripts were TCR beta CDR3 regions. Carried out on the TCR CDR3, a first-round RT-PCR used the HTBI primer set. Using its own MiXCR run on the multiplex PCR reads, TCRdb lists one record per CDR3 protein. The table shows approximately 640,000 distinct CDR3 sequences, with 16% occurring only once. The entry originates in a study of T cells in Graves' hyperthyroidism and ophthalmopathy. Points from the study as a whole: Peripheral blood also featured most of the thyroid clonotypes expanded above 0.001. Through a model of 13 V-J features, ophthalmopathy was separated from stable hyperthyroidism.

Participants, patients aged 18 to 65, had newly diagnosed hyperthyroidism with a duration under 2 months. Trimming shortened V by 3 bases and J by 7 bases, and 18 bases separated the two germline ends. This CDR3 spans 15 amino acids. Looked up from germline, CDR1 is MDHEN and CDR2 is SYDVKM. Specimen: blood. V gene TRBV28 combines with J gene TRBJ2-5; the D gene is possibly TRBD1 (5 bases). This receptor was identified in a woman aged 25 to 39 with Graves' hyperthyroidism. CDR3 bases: TGTGCCAGCAGTTTGGAGATGGGGCCCGCACGGACCCAGTACTTC. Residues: CASSLEMGPARTQYF.